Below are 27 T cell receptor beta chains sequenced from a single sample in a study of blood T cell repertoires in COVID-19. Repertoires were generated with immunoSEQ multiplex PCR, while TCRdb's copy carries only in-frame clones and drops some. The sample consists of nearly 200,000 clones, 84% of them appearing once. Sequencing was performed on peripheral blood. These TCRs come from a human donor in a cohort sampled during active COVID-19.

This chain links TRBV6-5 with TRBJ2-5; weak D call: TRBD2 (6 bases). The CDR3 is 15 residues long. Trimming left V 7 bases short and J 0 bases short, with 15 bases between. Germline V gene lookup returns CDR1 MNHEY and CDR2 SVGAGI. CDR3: CASNKAGLYQETQYF. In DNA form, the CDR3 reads TGTGCCAGCAATAAGGCGGGGCTGTACCAAGAGACCCAGTACTTC.

CDR3 bases: TGTGCCAGCAGTATATTTGGAGGGGAGAACACTGAAGCTTTCTTT. Translation: CASSIFGGENTEAFF. The rearrangement links TRBV2 to TRBJ1-1; weak D call: TRBD1 (5 bases). V shed 5 bases and J shed 1 base, with 14 bases lying between them. This CDR3 region has 15 residues. CDR1 SNHLY and CDR2 FYNNEI come from the germline V gene.

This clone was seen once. The CDR3 sequence is CASILQVDGETQYF. DNA for the CDR3: TGTGCCAGCATCCTTCAGGTAGACGGAGAGACCCAGTACTTC. V is TRBV2 and J is TRBJ2-5; D ambiguous. Germline CDR1 SNHLY, CDR2 FYNNEI. Trimming left V 7 bases short and J 4 bases short, with 16 bases between. The CDR3 sequence is 14 residues long.

The DNA for the CDR3 is TGTGCCAGCAGTTTATCGTCGACAGGGAGATATGGCTACACCTTC. Translated: CASSLSSTGRYGYTF. This sequence joins TRBV27 and TRBJ1-2; 7 bases align to TRBD1. The CDR3 has 15 residues. J gave up 5 bases and V 0 bases, and 6 bases lay outside the gene matches. Germline V gene lookup returns CDR1 MNHEY and CDR2 SMNVEV (reference sequence).

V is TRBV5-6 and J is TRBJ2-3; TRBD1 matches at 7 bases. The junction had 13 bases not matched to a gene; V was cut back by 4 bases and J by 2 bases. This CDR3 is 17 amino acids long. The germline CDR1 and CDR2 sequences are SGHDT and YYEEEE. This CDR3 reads CASSQLLQGLSTDTQYF. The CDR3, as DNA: TGTGCCAGCAGCCAGTTGTTACAGGGGTTGTCCACAGATACGCAGTATTTT.

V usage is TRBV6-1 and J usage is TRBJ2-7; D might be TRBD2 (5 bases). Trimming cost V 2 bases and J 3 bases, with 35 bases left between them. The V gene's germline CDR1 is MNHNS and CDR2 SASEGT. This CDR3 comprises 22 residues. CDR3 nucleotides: TGTGCCAGCAGTGAAAAAGGAAATCCGGGGAACCAAGGGCCAGCGGAGCTCTACGAGCAGTACTTC. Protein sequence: CASSEKGNPGNQGPAELYEQYF.

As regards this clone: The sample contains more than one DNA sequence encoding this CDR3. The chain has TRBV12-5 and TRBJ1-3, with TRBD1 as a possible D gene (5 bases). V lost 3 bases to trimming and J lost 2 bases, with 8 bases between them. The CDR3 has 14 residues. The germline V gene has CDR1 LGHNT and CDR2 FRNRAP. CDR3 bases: TGTGCTAGTGGTTTCGGGGGGGCTGGAAACACCATATATTTT. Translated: CASGFGGAGNTIYF.

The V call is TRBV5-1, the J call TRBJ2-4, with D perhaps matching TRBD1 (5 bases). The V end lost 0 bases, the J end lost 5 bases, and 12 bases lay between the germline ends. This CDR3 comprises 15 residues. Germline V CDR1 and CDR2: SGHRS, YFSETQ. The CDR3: CASSLESRDENIQYF. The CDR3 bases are TGCGCCAGCAGCTTGGAGTCCAGGGATGAAAACATTCAGTACTTC.

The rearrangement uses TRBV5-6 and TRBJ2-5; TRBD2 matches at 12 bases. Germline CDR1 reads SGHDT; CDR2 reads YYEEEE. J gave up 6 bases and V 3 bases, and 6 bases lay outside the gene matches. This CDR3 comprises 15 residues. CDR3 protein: CASSSTSGGRKTQYF. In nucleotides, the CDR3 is TGTGCCAGCAGCTCCACTAGCGGGGGGCGGAAGACCCAGTACTTC.

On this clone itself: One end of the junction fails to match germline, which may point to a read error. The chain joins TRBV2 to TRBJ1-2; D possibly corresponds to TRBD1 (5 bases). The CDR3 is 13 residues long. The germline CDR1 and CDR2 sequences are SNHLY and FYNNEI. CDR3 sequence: CASSATSGYGHTF. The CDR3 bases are TGTGCCAGCAGTGCCACTTCAGGGTATGGCCACACCTTC.

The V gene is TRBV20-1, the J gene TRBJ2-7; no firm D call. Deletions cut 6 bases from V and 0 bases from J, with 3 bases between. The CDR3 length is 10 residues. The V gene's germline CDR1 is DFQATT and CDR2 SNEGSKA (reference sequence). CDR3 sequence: CSARSYEQYF. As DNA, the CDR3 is TGCAGTGCCCGCTCCTACGAGCAGTACTTC.

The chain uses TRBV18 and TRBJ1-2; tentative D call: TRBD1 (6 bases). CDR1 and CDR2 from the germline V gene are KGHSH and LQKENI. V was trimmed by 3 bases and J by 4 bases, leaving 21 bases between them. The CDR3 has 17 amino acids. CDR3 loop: CASSPIGPGDFGYGYTF. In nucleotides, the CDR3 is TGTGCCAGCTCACCCATAGGCCCAGGGGATTTCGGCTATGGCTACACCTTC.

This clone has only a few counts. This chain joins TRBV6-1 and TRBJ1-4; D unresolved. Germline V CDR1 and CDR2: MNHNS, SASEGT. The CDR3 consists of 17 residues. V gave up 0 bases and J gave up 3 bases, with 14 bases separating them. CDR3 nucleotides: TGTGCCAGCAGTGAAGCGGGCTACCGGGGAGCTAATGAAAAACTGTTTTTT. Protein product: CASSEAGYRGANEKLFF.

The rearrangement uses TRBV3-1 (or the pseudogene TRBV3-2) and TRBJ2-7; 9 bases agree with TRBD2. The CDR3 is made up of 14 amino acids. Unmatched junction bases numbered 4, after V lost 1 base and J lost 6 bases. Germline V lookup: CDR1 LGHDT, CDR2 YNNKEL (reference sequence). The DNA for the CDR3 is TGTGCCAGCAGCCAAGTAGCGGGAGCCCCCGAGCAGTACTTC. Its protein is CASSQVAGAPEQYF.

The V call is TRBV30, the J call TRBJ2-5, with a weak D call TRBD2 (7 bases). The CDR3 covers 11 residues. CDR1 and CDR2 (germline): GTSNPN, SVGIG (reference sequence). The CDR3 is CGGGSQETQYF. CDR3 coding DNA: TGTGGGGGGGGCAGCCAAGAGACCCAGTACTTC. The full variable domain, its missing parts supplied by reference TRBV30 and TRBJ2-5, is SQTIHQWPATLVQPVGSPLSLECTVEGTSNPNLYWYRQAAGRGLQLLFYSVGIGQISSEVPQNLSASRPQDRQFILSSKKLLLSDSGFYLCGGGSQETQYFGPGTRLLVL.

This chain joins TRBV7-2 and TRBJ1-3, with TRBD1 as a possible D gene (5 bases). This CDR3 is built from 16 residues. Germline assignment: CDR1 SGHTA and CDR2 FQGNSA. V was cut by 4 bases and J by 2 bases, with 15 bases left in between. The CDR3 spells CASSSLWGGAGNTIYF. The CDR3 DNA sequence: TGTGCCAGCAGCTCCCTCTGGGGGGGAGCTGGAAACACCATATATTTT.

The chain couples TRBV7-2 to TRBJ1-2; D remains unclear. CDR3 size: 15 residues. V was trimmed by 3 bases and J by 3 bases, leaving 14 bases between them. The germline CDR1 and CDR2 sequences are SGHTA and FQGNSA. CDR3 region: CASSLGVGAHYGYTF. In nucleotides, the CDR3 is TGTGCCAGCAGCTTGGGAGTGGGCGCACACTATGGCTACACCTTC.

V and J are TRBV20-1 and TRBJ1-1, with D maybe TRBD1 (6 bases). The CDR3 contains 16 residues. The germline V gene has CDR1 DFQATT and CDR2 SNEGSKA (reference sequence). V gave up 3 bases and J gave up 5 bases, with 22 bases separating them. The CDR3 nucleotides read TGCAGTGCTAGTAGCGACTCAGGGGTACGAACGACTGAAGCTTTCTTT. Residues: CSASSDSGVRTTEAFF.

The CDR3 loop reads CASRSEVTNTEAFF. The CDR3, as DNA: TGTGCCAGCCGCTCGGAGGTTACGAACACTGAAGCTTTCTTT. The chain couples TRBV2 to TRBJ1-1; D is unclear. Germline V gene sequence: CDR1 SNHLY, CDR2 FYNNEI. The germline V and J ends were trimmed by 8 bases and 1 base, with 14 bases remaining between them. The CDR3 is made up of 14 amino acids.

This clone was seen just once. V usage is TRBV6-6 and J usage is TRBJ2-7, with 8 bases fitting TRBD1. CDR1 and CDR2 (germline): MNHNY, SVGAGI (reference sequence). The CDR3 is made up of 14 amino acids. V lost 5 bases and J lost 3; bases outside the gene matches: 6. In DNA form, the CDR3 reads TGTGCCAGCAGTACCGACAGGGGATTCTACGAGCAGTACTTC. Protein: CASSTDRGFYEQYF.

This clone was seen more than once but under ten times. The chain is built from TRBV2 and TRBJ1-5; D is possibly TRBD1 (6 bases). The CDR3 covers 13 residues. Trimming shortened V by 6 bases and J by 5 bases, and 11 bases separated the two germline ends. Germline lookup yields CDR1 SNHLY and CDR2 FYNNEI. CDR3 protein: CASSRTADQPQHF. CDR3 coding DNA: TGTGCCAGCAGCCGGACAGCTGATCAGCCCCAGCATTTT.

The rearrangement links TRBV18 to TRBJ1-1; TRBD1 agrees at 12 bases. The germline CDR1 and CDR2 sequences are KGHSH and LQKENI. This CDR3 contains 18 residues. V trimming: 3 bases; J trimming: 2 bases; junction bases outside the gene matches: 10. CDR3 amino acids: CASSPRAGTGGANTEAFF. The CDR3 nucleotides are TGTGCCAGCTCACCTCGTGCCGGGACAGGGGGCGCCAACACTGAAGCTTTCTTT.

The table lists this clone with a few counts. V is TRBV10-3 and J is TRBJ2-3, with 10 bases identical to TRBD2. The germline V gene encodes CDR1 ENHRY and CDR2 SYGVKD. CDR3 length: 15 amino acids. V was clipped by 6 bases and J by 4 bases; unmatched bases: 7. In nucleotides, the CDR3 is TGTGCCATCAGGATGGGAAGCGGGGGGGCAGATACGCAGTATTTT. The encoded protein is CAIRMGSGGADTQYF.

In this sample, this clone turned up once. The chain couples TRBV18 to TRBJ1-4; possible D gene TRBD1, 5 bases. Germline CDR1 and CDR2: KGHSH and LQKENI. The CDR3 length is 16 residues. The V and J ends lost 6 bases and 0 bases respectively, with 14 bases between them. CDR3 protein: CASSLSGGATNEKLFF. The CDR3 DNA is TGTGCCAGCTCGCTTTCCGGGGGTGCAACTAATGAAAAACTGTTTTTT.

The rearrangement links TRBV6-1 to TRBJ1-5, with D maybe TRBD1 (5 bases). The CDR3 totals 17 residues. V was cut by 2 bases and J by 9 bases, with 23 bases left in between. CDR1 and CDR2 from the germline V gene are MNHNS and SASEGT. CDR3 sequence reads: CASSERQGRALYAPQHF. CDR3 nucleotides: TGTGCCAGCAGTGAAAGGCAGGGCCGGGCCCTTTATGCGCCCCAGCATTTT.

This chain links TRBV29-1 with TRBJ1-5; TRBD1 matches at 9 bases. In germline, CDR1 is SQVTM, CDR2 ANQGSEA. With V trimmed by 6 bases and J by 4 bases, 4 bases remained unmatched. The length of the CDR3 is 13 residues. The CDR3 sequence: CSVGTGRNQPQHF. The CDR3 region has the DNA TGCAGCGTGGGGACAGGGAGGAATCAGCCCCAGCATTTT.

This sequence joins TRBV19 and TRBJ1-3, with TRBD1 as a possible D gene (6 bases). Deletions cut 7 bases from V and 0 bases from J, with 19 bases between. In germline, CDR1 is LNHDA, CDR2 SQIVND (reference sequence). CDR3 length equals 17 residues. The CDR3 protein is CASTHRTGRSSGNTIYF. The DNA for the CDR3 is TGTGCCAGTACTCACCGAACAGGGAGAAGCTCTGGAAACACCATATATTTT.